Sequencing of this T cell receptor beta chain was carried out in a study of blood T cell repertoires in COVID-19. TCRdb's copy holds only in-frame clones and misses some; the assay was immunoSEQ multiplex PCR. Of tens of thousands of clones in the sample, approximately 86% were seen once. This CDR3 contains 16 residues. Germline V gene data show CDR1 as SGHRS and CDR2 as YFSETQ. V shed 4 bases, J shed 5 bases, and the junction held 14 bases outside the gene matches. The receptor was isolated from a man in his 70s with acute or convalescent COVID-19. The source material was peripheral blood. The rearrangement joins TRBV5-1 to TRBJ2-5; 7 bases are shared with TRBD1. CDR3 protein: CASSTGERGLGETQYF. The CDR3 DNA sequence: TGCGCCAGCAGCACCGGGGAGAGGGGGCTTGGCGAGACCCAGTACTTC.